The rows below give T cell receptor beta chains drawn from one sample of a study of T cell responses to AZD1222 COVID-19 vaccine. TCRdb keeps only in-frame clones here, not all; method: immunoSEQ multiplex PCR. The sample holds about 99,000 clones, 70% to 90% seen once. This material consisted of peripheral blood, taken on day 0 of AZD1222 vaccination. All receptors derive from an adult in good health. Both conserved end residues are part of each CDR3. D genes are given only for firm matches. Rows give clone size only sometimes, using once, few, many, or a class for an expanded clone.

cdr3_nt cdr3_aa clone_size cdr3_length d_call j_call v_call
TGTGCCAGCAGTTTGGGACAGGGGACCTCTGGAAACACCATATATTTT CASSLGQGTSGNTIYF - 16 TRBD1 TRBJ1-3 TRBV6-5
TGTGCCAGCAGTCTTGGGGACAGGGACTCCTATGGCTACACCTTC CASSLGDRDSYGYTF - 15 TRBD1 TRBJ1-2 TRBV2
TGTGCCAGCAGCGGAACAGGGGGTCGGTCTGAAGCTTTCTTT CASSGTGGRSEAFF once 14 TRBD1 TRBJ1-1 TRBV9
TGTGCCAGCAGTTTAGCGGGACCGCACTACGAGCAGTACTTC CASSLAGPHYEQYF - 14 - TRBJ2-7 TRBV27
TGTGCCAGCAGCTTAGGACAGTCCGGACAAGAGACCCAGTACTTC CASSLGQSGQETQYF - 15 - TRBJ2-5 TRBV11-3
TGTGCCACCCGACAGGATTTGGCCAAAAACATTCAGTACTTC CATRQDLAKNIQYF - 14 - TRBJ2-4 TRBV10-3
TGCGCCAGCAGCCAAGAAAGAAGCCAGCCCCAGCATTTT CASSQERSQPQHF - 13 - TRBJ1-5 TRBV4-3
TGTGCCAGCAGATCTCAACTAGCGGACTCATACAATGAGCAGTTCTTC CASRSQLADSYNEQFF - 16 TRBD2 TRBJ2-1 TRBV2
TGTGCCAGCAGCCCCCTGACGGGGGGGCCAGAGACCCAGTACTTC CASSPLTGGPETQYF - 15 TRBD2 TRBJ2-5 TRBV5-4
TGTGCCAGCAGTTTAGGCAATCAGCCCCAGCATTTT CASSLGNQPQHF - 12 - TRBJ1-5 TRBV27
TGTGCCAGCAGCTTAGCGGTCGGGACTCCCAATGAGCAGTTCTTC CASSLAVGTPNEQFF - 15 - TRBJ2-1 TRBV7-2
TGTGCCAGCAGCCCGCTCGGGGGACTAGACACAGATACGCAGTATTTT CASSPLGGLDTDTQYF - 16 TRBD2 TRBJ2-3 TRBV7-2
TGTGCCAGCAAGGGGACAGGGAGAACCGGGGAGCTGTTTTTT CASKGTGRTGELFF - 14 TRBD1 TRBJ2-2 TRBV6-5
TGTGCCAGTAGTATAGGCAATCAGCCCCAGCATTTT CASSIGNQPQHF - 12 - TRBJ1-5 TRBV19
TGTGCCAGCAGCCAAACCGGGACAGGAGCCTACGAGCAGTACTTC CASSQTGTGAYEQYF - 15 TRBD1 TRBJ2-7 TRBV27
TGTGCCAGCAGCCAACTACACACCGGGGGTACCCAGTACTTC CASSQLHTGGTQYF - 14 - TRBJ2-5 TRBV14
TGTGCCAGCAGCAGACGAGGTCTTCCCGCTGAAGCTTTCTTT CASSRRGLPAEAFF few 14 - TRBJ1-1 TRBV5-6
TGTGCCAGCAGCCCGACAGGGGGCGCTTGGGATACGCAGTATTTT CASSPTGGAWDTQYF - 15 TRBD1 TRBJ2-3 TRBV11-3
TGTGCCAGCAGACGGACAGGGTCGAAATCACCCCTCCACTTT CASRRTGSKSPLHF - 14 TRBD1 TRBJ1-6 TRBV7-9
TGTGCCAGCAGCTTAGATACAGGGGAACGTGGCTACACCTTC CASSLDTGERGYTF few 14 TRBD1 TRBJ1-2 TRBV7-2
TGTGCCAGCTCACCGCTCGGAGAGAACACTGAAGCTTTCTTT CASSPLGENTEAFF - 14 - TRBJ1-1 TRBV18
TGTGCCAGCAGCTGGACCCTCGATCAGCCCCAGCATTTT CASSWTLDQPQHF - 13 - TRBJ1-5 TRBV6-5
TGTGCCAGCAGTTACTCTCCTAGCGGGAGGGCCTATGAGCAGTTCTTC CASSYSPSGRAYEQFF - 16 TRBD2 TRBJ2-1 TRBV6-6
TGTGCCACCGTACAGGGGGCTGAAGCTTTCTTT CATVQGAEAFF - 11 TRBD1 TRBJ1-1 TRBV2
TGCGCCAGCAGCCAAGTAGTAGGCGGGGGAGGCGGCGAGCAGTACTTC CASSQVVGGGGGEQYF - 16 TRBD2 TRBJ2-7 TRBV4-3
TGTGCCAGCAGCATTTCCGGGACAGGCGGAGAAAAACTGTTTTTT CASSISGTGGEKLFF - 15 TRBD1 TRBJ1-4 TRBV5-6
TGTGCCAGCAGTGACCCAAACTATGGCTACACCTTC CASSDPNYGYTF - 12 - TRBJ1-2 TRBV6-4
TGCAGTGCTAGGCGGAACCCCGGGGCTTTCTTT CSARRNPGAFF few 11 - TRBJ1-1 TRBV20-1
TGTGCCAGTAGTAGAGGGACGCCGAACACTGAAGCTTTCTTT CASSRGTPNTEAFF - 14 - TRBJ1-1 TRBV19
TGTGCCAGCAGCGCCACAGGGGTGCGTCCTGGGGCCAACGTCCTGACTTTC CASSATGVRPGANVLTF - 17 TRBD1 TRBJ2-6 TRBV7-2
TGCGCCAGCAGATTGGATACAAACACTGAAGCTTTCTTT CASRLDTNTEAFF few 13 - TRBJ1-1 TRBV5-1
TGTGCCACCAGTGACCCGGGACAGGGAGCTGAGGCTTTCTTT CATSDPGQGAEAFF - 14 TRBD1 TRBJ1-1 TRBV24-1